Following are 3 T cell receptor beta chains from one sample sequenced in a study of Tregs in tolerant kidney transplant recipients. Recipients received nonmyeloablative bone marrow transplants from related graft donors, with transient mixed chimerism. The assay was immunoSEQ multiplex PCR, and TCRdb's table has in-frame clones only and misses some. The sample contains some 47,000 clones, roughly nine tenths of which appear only once. Here the sequenced sample was CD8+ T cells from blood (PBMCs), taken 12 months after the transplant. The receptor set was obtained from a human patient who received a combined kidney and bone marrow transplant. Some T cells may have originated in the graft donor.

Worth noting for this clone: The identical CDR3 is also encoded by other nucleotide sequences in the sample. The chain recombines TRBV27 with TRBJ1-6; tentatively, D is TRBD1 (6 bases). CDR3 length: 20 amino acids. V was trimmed by 5 bases and J by 0 bases, leaving 23 bases between them. Germline V gene sequence: CDR1 MNHEY, CDR2 SMNVEV (reference sequence). CDR3 amino acids: CASSPRDTLDQSSYNSPLHF. For the CDR3, the DNA is TGTGCCAGCAGTCCCAGGGACACTTTAGACCAGAGCTCCTATAATTCACCCCTCCACTTT.

The chain employs TRBV13 and TRBJ2-7; the D gene is possibly TRBD1 (7 bases). CDR1 PRHDT and CDR2 FYEKMQ come from the germline V gene (reference sequence). This CDR3 contains 15 residues. Trimming took 1 base from V and 4 from J, leaving 14 bases between them. CDR3 sequence reads: CASSLAAGTAYEQYF. DNA for the CDR3: TGTGCCAGCAGCTTAGCCGCGGGGACAGCGTACGAGCAGTACTTC. The variable domain in full, with the rest retrieved from reference TRBV13 and TRBJ2-7, is AAGVIQSPRHLIKEKRETATLKCYPIPRHDTVYWYQQGPGQDPQFLISFYEKMQSDKGSIPDRFSAQQFSDYHSELNMSSLELGDSALYFCASSLAAGTAYEQYFGPGTRLTVT.

This clone was seen just once. The chain employs TRBV7-9 and TRBJ2-7; no firm D call. Trimming removed 0 bases at V and 0 bases at J, with 9 bases between. Per germline, CDR1 SEHNR and CDR2 FQNEAQ (reference sequence). The CDR3 sequence is 15 residues long. The CDR3 region has the DNA TGTGCCAGCAGCTTAGCGGCGGAGAGCTCCTACGAGCAGTACTTC. Translation gives CASSLAAESSYEQYF. The complete variable domain, with remaining parts taken from reference TRBV7-9 and TRBJ2-7, reads DTGVSQNPRHKITKRGQNVTFRCDPISEHNRLYWYRQTLGQGPEFLTYFQNEAQLEKSRLLSDRFSAERPKGSFSTLEIQRTEQGDSAMYLCASSLAAESSYEQYFGPGTRLTVT.